The T cell receptor beta chain under discussion was sequenced for a study of long-term antiretroviral therapy in people with HIV. The CDR3 totals 17 residues. Germline V gene sequence: CDR1 MGHRA, CDR2 YSYEKL. J gave up 2 bases and V 0 bases, and 2 bases lay outside the gene matches. At survey level, the immunoSEQ assay was run in its v3.0 version. TCRdb keeps only in-frame clones here, not all; method: immunoSEQ multiplex PCR. The sample yields about 6,000 clones, 60% to 80% seen once. Every participant with HIV received treatment in the United States. The input for sequencing was unsorted PBMCs, taken 0.5 years before starting antiretroviral therapy. The receptor comes from a man aged 40-49 years with HIV. This rearrangement joins TRBV4-1 to TRBJ2-1, with TRBD2 matching 12 bases. This CDR3 is CASSQDGTSGPYNEQFF. The CDR3 DNA reads TGCGCCAGCAGCCAAGACGGGACTAGCGGGCCCTACAATGAGCAGTTCTTC.